Below, 5 T cell receptor beta chains from the same sample are listed, as sequenced in a study of blood T cell repertoires in COVID-19. Sequenced by immunoSEQ multiplex PCR; TCRdb stores in-frame clones only, minus some. The sample shows fewer than 250,000 clones, 65% to 90% of them seen only once. The source material was PBMCs or T cells enriched from blood (not recorded which). The receptors stem from a woman aged 45-59 years with acute COVID-19.

The chain combines TRBV19 with TRBJ1-6; perhaps TRBD1 as D (6 bases). The CDR3 spans 18 residues. V shed 6 bases and J shed 15 bases, with 33 bases lying between them. The V gene's germline CDR1 is LNHDA and CDR2 SQIVND (reference sequence). The CDR3, as DNA: TGTGCCAGTAGCGCCGGGCATAGGACCGGACAGATCCGGCTAATCCTCCACTTT. Translated, it gives CASSAGHRTGQIRLILHF.

V gene TRBV6-1 combines with J gene TRBJ2-7; TRBD2 matches at 7 bases. Germline V gives CDR1 MNHNS, CDR2 SASEGT. V gave up 3 bases and J gave up 1 base; unmatched junction bases: 6. The CDR3 is made up of 15 amino acids. CDR3 nucleotide sequence: TGTGCCAGCAGTGATCAGGGAGGGATATCCTACGAGCAGTACTTC. It is translated as CASSDQGGISYEQYF.

Comment on this clone: Since a much larger clone is just one base distant, this may be a read error. At the DNA level, this CDR3 is encoded by other sequences in the same sample as well. The V call is TRBV28, the J call TRBJ2-5, with TRBD1 matching over 8 bases. Germline lookup yields CDR1 MDHEN and CDR2 SYDVKM. J gave up 2 bases and V 8 bases, and 1 base lay outside the gene matches. CDR3 length: 12 residues. The CDR3 loop reads CASRTGQETQYF. The CDR3 bases are TGTGCCAGCCGGACAGGGCAAGAGACCCAGTACTTC.

This rearrangement joins TRBV7-3 to TRBJ2-5; 13 nucleotides match TRBD2. This CDR3 is 21 amino acids long. Germline V gene sequence: CDR1 SGHTA, CDR2 FQGTGA. The J segment lost 3 bases and the V segment lost 1 base, leaving 17 bases of the junction unmatched. CDR3 DNA: TGTGCCAGCAGCTTAAGACACAACCCGACCGGGACTAGCGGGGCAAAAGAGACCCAGTACTTC. This gives the protein CASSLRHNPTGTSGAKETQYF.

The chain recombines TRBV18 with TRBJ1-1, with TRBD1 matching over 11 bases. CDR3 size: 14 residues. Trimming took 5 bases from V and 3 from J; bases not matched to a gene: 2. Per the germline V gene, CDR1 is KGHSH and CDR2 is LQKENI. CDR3 nucleotide sequence: TGTGCCAGCTCAAGGACAGGGGGCTACACTGAAGCTTTCTTT. Translated: CASSRTGGYTEAFF.